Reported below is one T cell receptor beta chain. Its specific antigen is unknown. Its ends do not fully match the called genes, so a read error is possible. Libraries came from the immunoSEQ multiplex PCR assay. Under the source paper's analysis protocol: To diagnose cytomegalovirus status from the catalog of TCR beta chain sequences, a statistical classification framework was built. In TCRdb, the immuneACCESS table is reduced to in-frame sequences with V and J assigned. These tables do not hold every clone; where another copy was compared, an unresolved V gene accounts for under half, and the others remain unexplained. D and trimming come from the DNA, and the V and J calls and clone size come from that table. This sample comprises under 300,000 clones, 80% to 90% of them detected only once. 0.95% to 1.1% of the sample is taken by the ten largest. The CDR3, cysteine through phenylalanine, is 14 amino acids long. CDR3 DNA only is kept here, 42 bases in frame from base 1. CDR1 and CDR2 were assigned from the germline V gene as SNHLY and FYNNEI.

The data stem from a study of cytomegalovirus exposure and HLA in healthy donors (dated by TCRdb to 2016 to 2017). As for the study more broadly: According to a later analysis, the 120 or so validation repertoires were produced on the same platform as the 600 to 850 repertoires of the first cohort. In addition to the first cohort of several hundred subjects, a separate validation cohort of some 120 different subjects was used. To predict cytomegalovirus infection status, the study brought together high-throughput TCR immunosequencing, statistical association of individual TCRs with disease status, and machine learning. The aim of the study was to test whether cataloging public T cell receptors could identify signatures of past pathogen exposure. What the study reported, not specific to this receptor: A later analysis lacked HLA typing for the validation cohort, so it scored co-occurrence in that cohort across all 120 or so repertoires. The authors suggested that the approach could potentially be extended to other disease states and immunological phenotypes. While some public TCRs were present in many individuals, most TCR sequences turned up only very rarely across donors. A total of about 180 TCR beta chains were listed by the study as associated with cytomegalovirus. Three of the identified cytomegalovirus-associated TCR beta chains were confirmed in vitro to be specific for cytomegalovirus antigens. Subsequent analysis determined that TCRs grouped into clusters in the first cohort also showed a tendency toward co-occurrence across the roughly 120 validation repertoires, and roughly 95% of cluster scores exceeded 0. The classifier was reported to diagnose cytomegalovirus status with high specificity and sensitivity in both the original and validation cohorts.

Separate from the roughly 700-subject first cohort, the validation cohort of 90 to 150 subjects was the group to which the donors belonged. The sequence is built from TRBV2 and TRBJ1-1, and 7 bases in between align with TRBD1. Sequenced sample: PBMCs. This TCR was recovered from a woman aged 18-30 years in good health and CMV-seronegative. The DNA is TGTGCCAGCAGCGAAGACAGGGCGAACACTGAAGCTTTCTTT. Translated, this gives CASSEDRANTEAFF.